This T cell receptor beta chain was documented in a study of T cell responses to AZD1222 COVID-19 vaccine. Assay: immunoSEQ multiplex PCR; the TCRdb copy retains only in-frame clones and omits some. This sample has about 110,000 clones, with approximately 92% found just once. The CDR3 sequence is 11 residues long. V was cut by 1 base and J by 4 bases, with 1 base left in between. Germline assignment: CDR1 SGHRS and CDR2 YFSETQ. This TCR was sampled from an adult who received the AZD1222 COVID-19 vaccine. The V and J genes are TRBV5-1 and TRBJ2-3; D call uncertain. Here the sequenced sample was peripheral blood, taken 28 days after the second AZD1222 dose. CDR3 region: CASSLSDTQYF. The CDR3 region has the DNA TGCGCCAGCAGCTTGTCAGATACGCAGTATTTT. Filled out from reference TRBV5-1 and TRBJ2-3, the complete variable domain reads KAGVTQTPRYLIKTRGQQVTLSCSPISGHRSVSWYQQTPGQGLQFLFEYFSETQRNKGNFPGRFSGRQFSNSRSEMNVSTLELGDSALYLCASSLSDTQYFGPGTRLTVL.